The clone carrying this T cell receptor (beta chain) occurred many times. Its cognate antigen is unknown. This entry belongs to a study of regulatory T cells in long-lasting Graves disease. Study-level points and caveats: TRBV28, TRBJ1-2 and TRBJ2-5 were segments that persistent disease favored.

CDR1 is SGHTA, CDR2 FQGNSA, per germline. The V end was cut by 7 bases, the J end by 5 bases, with 9 bases between. The CDR3 is 11 residues long. Sequencing libraries for TCR beta were prepared with iRepertoire HTBI primers and Arm-PCR of CDR3 regions. Each CDR3 protein is one row after TCRdb ran MiXCR on the multiplex PCR reads. The data show around 450,000 distinct CDR3 sequences, about a sixth seen once. Time point reported: newly diagnosed GD, antithyroid drugs for less than 3 months. RNA isolated from PBMCs was used to make the TCR library. These data were likewise used in another study, on T cells in Graves' hyperthyroidism and ophthalmopathy. That investigation notes: Blood also contained most expanded thyroid clonotypes above 0.001.

The sequencing used peripheral blood mononuclear cells (PBMCs), collected at new diagnosis, from a patient treated with antithyroid drugs. The chain has TRBV7-2 and TRBJ2-7; D not resolved. The receptor comes from a man aged 40-55 years with Graves disease. In DNA form, the CDR3 reads TGTGCCAGCACCTTGAGAGACGAGCAGTACTTC. Protein sequence: CASTLRDEQYF.